This is a list of T cell receptor beta chains from one sample in a study of blood T cell repertoires in COVID-19. Using immunoSEQ multiplex PCR, the repertoire was profiled, and TCRdb retains in-frame clones only, with some absent. In the table there are 65,000 or so clones, 82% of which are singletons. The source material was peripheral blood. Receptor source: a man aged 60-69 years with acute or convalescent COVID-19. Both conserved end residues are part of each CDR3. D genes are given only for firm matches. Clone size is not always given. Where it is, it says once, few, many or a class for expanded clones.

clone_size: -; v_call: TRBV5-1; j_call: TRBJ1-2; d_call: -; cdr3_length: 16; cdr3_nt: TGCGCCAGCAGCTTGGGCTCAGGGGCGCAACCGGATGGCTACACCTTC; cdr3_aa: CASSLGSGAQPDGYTF
clone_size: -; v_call: TRBV19; j_call: TRBJ1-2; d_call: -; cdr3_length: 13; cdr3_nt: TGTGCCAGTAGTATAGCCCCAGGGTATGGCTACACCTTC; cdr3_aa: CASSIAPGYGYTF
clone_size: few; v_call: TRBV30; j_call: TRBJ1-2; d_call: -; cdr3_length: 12; cdr3_nt: TGTGCCTGGAGCCCCATGAGGGGAGGGGTTACCTTC; cdr3_aa: CAWSPMRGGVTF
clone_size: -; v_call: TRBV19; j_call: TRBJ1-1; d_call: -; cdr3_length: 13; cdr3_nt: TGTGCCAGTAGTACGCTCACGAGGGATGTGGCTTTCTTT; cdr3_aa: CASSTLTRDVAFF
clone_size: -; v_call: TRBV12-3/TRBV12-4; j_call: TRBJ2-7; d_call: -; cdr3_length: 12; cdr3_nt: TGTGCCAGCAGTTTTGGGGACTCGGAGCAGTACTTC; cdr3_aa: CASSFGDSEQYF
clone_size: -; v_call: TRBV4-1; j_call: TRBJ2-5; d_call: -; cdr3_length: 16; cdr3_nt: TGCGCCAGCAGCCAAGCCGGGACACCCGACCCTAGGACCCAGTACTTC; cdr3_aa: CASSQAGTPDPRTQYF
clone_size: -; v_call: TRBV2; j_call: TRBJ1-6; d_call: -; cdr3_length: 19; cdr3_nt: TGTGCCAGCAGTGAAACGGACGGTAAGGGGAGGACCGATAATTCACCCCTCCACTTT; cdr3_aa: CASSETDGKGRTDNSPLHF
clone_size: once; v_call: TRBV5-1; j_call: TRBJ1-2; d_call: TRBD1; cdr3_length: 15; cdr3_nt: TGCGCCAGCAGCCCCGTCGCAGGGGGTGACTATGGCTACACCTTC; cdr3_aa: CASSPVAGGDYGYTF
clone_size: -; v_call: TRBV7-3; j_call: TRBJ2-2; d_call: TRBD2; cdr3_length: 15; cdr3_nt: TGTGCCAGCAGCTCGACTAGCGGCTTTACCGGGGAGCTGTTTTTT; cdr3_aa: CASSSTSGFTGELFF
clone_size: -; v_call: TRBV19; j_call: TRBJ1-5; d_call: -; cdr3_length: 17; cdr3_nt: TGTGCCAGTACGGATAGGGACACCTTCTATAGCAATCAGCCCCAGCATTTT; cdr3_aa: CASTDRDTFYSNQPQHF
clone_size: -; v_call: TRBV7-2; j_call: TRBJ2-3; d_call: TRBD1; cdr3_length: 14; cdr3_nt: TGTGCCAGCAGCTCACAGGGGGGCCCAGATACGCAGTATTTT; cdr3_aa: CASSSQGGPDTQYF
clone_size: -; v_call: TRBV7-9; j_call: TRBJ1-1; d_call: -; cdr3_length: 13; cdr3_nt: TGTGCCAGCAGCTTAGGAGGGTTCACTGAAGCTTTCTTT; cdr3_aa: CASSLGGFTEAFF
clone_size: -; v_call: TRBV5-4; j_call: TRBJ2-7; d_call: TRBD1; cdr3_length: 13; cdr3_nt: TGTGCCAGCCGCCAGGACAGGGAGCACGAGCAGTACTTC; cdr3_aa: CASRQDREHEQYF
clone_size: -; v_call: TRBV18; j_call: TRBJ1-5; d_call: -; cdr3_length: 16; cdr3_nt: TGTGCCAGCTCACCTGACCGGGATTGGAGCAATCAGCCCCAGCATTTT; cdr3_aa: CASSPDRDWSNQPQHF
clone_size: once; v_call: TRBV24-1; j_call: TRBJ1-4; d_call: TRBD1; cdr3_length: 15; cdr3_nt: TGTGCCACCAGTGACCGCACAGGGGGCGAGGAAAAACTGTTTTTT; cdr3_aa: CATSDRTGGEEKLFF
clone_size: -; v_call: TRBV24-1; j_call: TRBJ1-1; d_call: TRBD1; cdr3_length: 14; cdr3_nt: TGTGCCACCAGTGACGGGACAGGGCGGACTGAAGCTTTCTTT; cdr3_aa: CATSDGTGRTEAFF
clone_size: -; v_call: TRBV19; j_call: TRBJ2-7; d_call: TRBD1; cdr3_length: 16; cdr3_nt: TGTGCCAGTAGTATCGCCCAGGCAGGGGGCAGGTACGAGCAGTACTTC; cdr3_aa: CASSIAQAGGRYEQYF
clone_size: -; v_call: TRBV5-1; j_call: TRBJ1-4; d_call: TRBD1; cdr3_length: 15; cdr3_nt: TGCGCCAGCAATTACAGGGGGGAGAAAGGTGAAAAACTGTTTTTT; cdr3_aa: CASNYRGEKGEKLFF
clone_size: -; v_call: TRBV6-6; j_call: TRBJ2-3; d_call: TRBD1; cdr3_length: 15; cdr3_nt: TGTGCCAGCAGATTGGGACAGGGGGCGAAAGATACGCAGTATTTT; cdr3_aa: CASRLGQGAKDTQYF
clone_size: few; v_call: TRBV19; j_call: TRBJ1-2; d_call: TRBD1; cdr3_length: 14; cdr3_nt: TGTGCCAGTAGTATGGGACAGGGGGCAGGTGGCTACACCTTC; cdr3_aa: CASSMGQGAGGYTF
clone_size: -; v_call: TRBV21-1; j_call: TRBJ1-6; d_call: -; cdr3_length: 17; cdr3_nt: TGTGCCAGCAGCCCCGATGAACGACAGGGTTATAATTCACCCCTCCACTTT; cdr3_aa: CASSPDERQGYNSPLHF
clone_size: few; v_call: TRBV5-1; j_call: TRBJ1-3; d_call: TRBD1; cdr3_length: 17; cdr3_nt: TGCGCCAGCAGCCTCAGACAGGGGACGGTCTCTGGAAACACCATATATTTT; cdr3_aa: CASSLRQGTVSGNTIYF
clone_size: -; v_call: TRBV18; j_call: TRBJ1-3; d_call: -; cdr3_length: 12; cdr3_nt: TGTGCCAGCTCACCGCAGGGAAACACCATATATTTT; cdr3_aa: CASSPQGNTIYF
clone_size: -; v_call: TRBV5-5; j_call: TRBJ2-1; d_call: -; cdr3_length: 14; cdr3_nt: TGTGCCAGCAGCCCACCTCCGGTTCTAAATGAGCAGTTCTTC; cdr3_aa: CASSPPPVLNEQFF
clone_size: -; v_call: TRBV9; j_call: TRBJ1-2; d_call: -; cdr3_length: 17; cdr3_nt: TGTGCCAGCAGCCCCCGGGGGACGACGGCCGAAAAAGGGGGCTACACCTTC; cdr3_aa: CASSPRGTTAEKGGYTF
clone_size: medium-sized; v_call: TRBV2; j_call: TRBJ1-6; d_call: -; cdr3_length: 13; cdr3_nt: TGTGCCAGCAGTCTCTCCTATAATTCACCCCTCCACTTT; cdr3_aa: CASSLSYNSPLHF
clone_size: -; v_call: TRBV6-1; j_call: TRBJ2-7; d_call: TRBD1; cdr3_length: 16; cdr3_nt: TGTGCCAGCAGTGAAGTCCCGACAGGGTGGGACTACGAGCAGTACTTC; cdr3_aa: CASSEVPTGWDYEQYF
clone_size: -; v_call: TRBV5-1; j_call: TRBJ1-1; d_call: -; cdr3_length: 15; cdr3_nt: TGCGCCAGCAGCCCCCCTTTTGGTAGTAGCACTGAAGCTTTCTTT; cdr3_aa: CASSPPFGSSTEAFF
clone_size: -; v_call: TRBV12-2; j_call: TRBJ1-1; d_call: -; cdr3_length: 18; cdr3_nt: -; cdr3_aa: CASRLVWGTGISNTEAFF
clone_size: -; v_call: TRBV6-5; j_call: TRBJ2-3; d_call: TRBD1; cdr3_length: 15; cdr3_nt: TGTGCCAGCAGTCTCGTGACAGGGGGCACAGATACGCAGTATTTT; cdr3_aa: CASSLVTGGTDTQYF
clone_size: -; v_call: TRBV5-3; j_call: TRBJ2-5; d_call: TRBD2; cdr3_length: 18; cdr3_nt: TGTGCCAGAAGCTTGGCGGGATTGACTAGCGCGGAACAAGAGACCCAGTACTTC; cdr3_aa: CARSLAGLTSAEQETQYF
clone_size: -; v_call: TRBV5-5; j_call: TRBJ1-3; d_call: -; cdr3_length: 15; cdr3_nt: TGTGCCAGCAGTTTTATTACAGGTCCTGGAAACACCATATATTTT; cdr3_aa: CASSFITGPGNTIYF
clone_size: -; v_call: TRBV20-1; j_call: TRBJ1-1; d_call: TRBD1; cdr3_length: 13; cdr3_nt: TGCAGTGCTAGTGAGGGGGCGAACACTGAAGCTTTCTTT; cdr3_aa: CSASEGANTEAFF
clone_size: -; v_call: TRBV13; j_call: TRBJ2-7; d_call: TRBD1; cdr3_length: 14; cdr3_nt: TGTGCCAGCAGCCTCGGACAGGGGTTTTACGAGCAGTACTTC; cdr3_aa: CASSLGQGFYEQYF
clone_size: -; v_call: TRBV10-3; j_call: TRBJ1-2; d_call: -; cdr3_length: 15; cdr3_nt: TGTGCCATCGCCGGGGGGCTCACTACCTTCTATGGCTACACCTTC; cdr3_aa: CAIAGGLTTFYGYTF
clone_size: -; v_call: TRBV29-1; j_call: TRBJ1-2; d_call: TRBD1; cdr3_length: 13; cdr3_nt: TGCAGCGCTTCGGAGGGGGCAGGCTATGGCTACACCTTC; cdr3_aa: CSASEGAGYGYTF
clone_size: -; v_call: TRBV24-1; j_call: TRBJ1-2; d_call: -; cdr3_length: 14; cdr3_nt: TGTGCCACCAGTGATCCAGACAGAAGCTATGGCTACACCTTC; cdr3_aa: CATSDPDRSYGYTF
clone_size: few; v_call: TRBV5-1; j_call: TRBJ2-2; d_call: -; cdr3_length: 14; cdr3_nt: TGCGCCAGCAGCTTGGTAGCCGAAACCGGGGAGCTGTTTTTT; cdr3_aa: CASSLVAETGELFF
clone_size: -; v_call: TRBV5-1; j_call: TRBJ2-3; d_call: TRBD1; cdr3_length: 16; cdr3_nt: TGCGCCAGCAGCTTGCCGACAGGGGGCGGCGCAGATACACAGTATTTT; cdr3_aa: CASSLPTGGGADTQYF
clone_size: -; v_call: TRBV19; j_call: TRBJ1-1; d_call: TRBD1; cdr3_length: 14; cdr3_nt: TGTGCCAGTAGTAGATCCGGGACAGGGGCTGAAGCTTTCTTT; cdr3_aa: CASSRSGTGAEAFF
clone_size: once; v_call: TRBV5-1; j_call: TRBJ1-2; d_call: -; cdr3_length: 13; cdr3_nt: TGCGCCAGCAGCTTCGGGTATCCCTATGGCTACACCTTC; cdr3_aa: CASSFGYPYGYTF
clone_size: -; v_call: TRBV19; j_call: TRBJ2-5; d_call: TRBD2; cdr3_length: 15; cdr3_nt: TGTGCCAGTAGTCCCGGGACTAGCGACCAAGAGACCCAGTACTTC; cdr3_aa: CASSPGTSDQETQYF